The clone carrying this T cell receptor beta chain was seen a few times. The target antigen is unknown. Regarding time point: patch test 2, 6 weeks after DPC sensitization. Treatment indicated: therapeutic diphenylcyclopropenone sensitization with weekly scalp DPC. This sample was included in a study of human T cells and chemical hapten exposure. Study information: Diagnoses of alopecia areata, totalis or universalis occurred in mostly female patients. From small differences in pooled library volume came most of the variation in per-sample TCR yields. Study results and caveats: Relative to controls, expanded TCRs formed significantly more large CDR3 similarity clusters.

Individual cDNA molecules in this library carried unique molecular identifiers. TCRdb re-called the RACE reads through MiXCR, storing one row per CDR3 protein. Of under 450,000 distinct CDR3 sequences listed, around 6% are singletons. This sequence originates from a woman under 30 with alopecia areata. Some clones in this sample may be carry-over from other donors' samples. The input for sequencing was whole blood, taken in connection with sensitization to the hapten diphenylcyclopropenone (DPC).

Here the CDR3 DNA reads TGTGCCAGCTCTCGTTGGGACACAGATACGCAGTATTTT. This encodes CASSRWDTDTQYF. This chain joins TRBV18 and TRBJ2-3, with no clear D. Germline V gene data show CDR1 as KGHSH and CDR2 as LQKENI. Deletions cut 6 bases from V and 2 bases from J, with 9 bases between. The CDR3 has 13 amino acids.